The present entry profiles one T cell receptor (beta chain) with its context. Its antigen is currently unknown. A J-beta primer mix and a sample-barcoded 5' primer were used in a second PCR of about 7 to 11 cycles. From the 5' RACE reads, TCRdb called clonotypes with MiXCR, one entry per CDR3 protein. The profile covers about 2 million distinct CDR3 sequences, with just under 50% appearing a single time and approximately 2.1% taken by the ten largest. With each sample, at least 5.5 micrograms of total RNA were extracted. This sample was included in a study of blood T cells in healthy people across ages. Study-level points and caveats: TCR beta diversity per million T cells fell roughly linearly with age.

This TCR was recovered from a woman aged 40 to 55 in good health. The material sequenced was blood.

CDR3 in DNA: TGTGCCAGCAGCCAAGACTACTACAGAGAAAGCTACACCTTC. This gives the protein CASSQDYYRESYTF. The rearrangement joins TRBV14 to TRBJ1-2; D gene unclear. The V and J ends lost 0 bases and 9 bases respectively, with 14 bases between them. The germline gives CDR1 SGHDN, CDR2 FVKESK. This CDR3 is built from 14 residues.